This T cell receptor beta chain was identified in a study of blood T cell repertoires in COVID-19. Study in general: There were acute and convalescent COVID-19 samples, and they came from the United States, Italy and Spain. In each case, the material was cDNA or gDNA derived from T cells, B-cell-depleted T cells, or PBMCs.

CDR3 size: 21 residues. Germline assignment: CDR1 KGHSH and CDR2 LQKENI. J lost 6 bases, V lost 3 bases, and 22 bases had no gene match. Cohort 3 recovery required two negative PCRs, clearance, or symptom resolution. Per the study methods: Reference gene primer amplification gave estimated nucleated cell counts. Measured with immunoSEQ multiplex PCR; TCRdb has only the in-frame clones, and not every one. The D gene and trimming were derived from the DNA, and the V and J assignments and clone size from that table. The sample contains 280,000 or so clones, approximately 81% of which appear only once. The TCR sequence derives from a woman in her 50s who had recovered from COVID-19. The chain links TRBV18 to TRBJ2-7; 14 bases are a match to TRBD2. The sample was PBMCs or T cells enriched from blood (not recorded which). The CDR3 loop reads CASSPGGYAKGGTSGSGEQYF. The CDR3 bases are TGTGCCAGCTCACCTGGCGGATATGCAAAGGGGGGGACTAGCGGGAGCGGCGAGCAGTACTTC.